The 4 T cell receptor beta chains below were found in one sample sequenced in a study of T cell clonotyping in hematopoietic cell transplantation. Only in-frame clones appear in the TCRdb table, and some are missing; sequencing was by immunoSEQ multiplex PCR. The sample records over 7,500 clones, about four fifths being singletons. Sample: PBMCs, taken at the time of graft-versus-host disease after allogeneic stem cell transplant. These receptor sequences come from a male patient aged 60-70 years who had an allogeneic stem cell transplant from an unrelated donor, so the T cells may come from the graft donor. Some clones in this sample may be carry-over from other donors' samples.

The rearrangement joins TRBV6-5 to TRBJ2-7; TRBD1 matches 9 bases. Trimming cost V 0 bases and J 3 bases; bases outside gene matches: 3. Germline CDR1 reads MNHEY; CDR2 reads SVGAGI. The CDR3 runs 15 residues. CDR3 residues: CASSYSRDRVYEQYF. CDR3 coding DNA: TGTGCCAGCAGTTACTCGAGGGACAGGGTCTACGAGCAGTACTTC.

The chain's CDR3 is CASSQERPGSVTNEKLFF. In nucleotides, the CDR3 is TGCGCCAGCAGCCAAGAAAGACCAGGGTCGGTAACTAATGAAAAACTGTTTTTT. V and J are TRBV4-3 and TRBJ1-4, with a weak D call TRBD1 (5 bases). V dropped 0 bases and J dropped 1 base, with 15 bases sitting between them. Germline lookup yields CDR1 LGHNA and CDR2 YSLEER. This CDR3 is 18 amino acids long.

The V gene is TRBV29-1, the J gene TRBJ1-1; TRBD1 agrees at 7 bases. Germline trimming cut 8 bases from V and 1 base from J; bases unmatched to any gene: 10. The CDR3 consists of 14 residues. Germline assignment: CDR1 SQVTM and CDR2 ANQGSEA. CDR3 DNA: TGCAGCCTATTGGCAGGGACAGCGAACACTGAAGCTTTCTTT. The encoded protein is CSLLAGTANTEAFF.

This clone appeared once. The rearrangement joins TRBV4-1 to TRBJ1-5, with 8 bases lining up with TRBD1. V was clipped by 0 bases and J by 3 bases; unmatched bases: 4. Germline V gene data show CDR1 as MGHRA and CDR2 as YSYEKL. The CDR3 contains 16 residues. The CDR3 protein is CASSQEWTGINQPQHF. CDR3 nucleotides: TGCGCCAGCAGCCAAGAGTGGACAGGGATCAATCAGCCCCAGCATTTT.